Listed below are T cell receptor beta chains from one sample, sequenced in a study of neoadjuvant anti-PD-1 for oral cavity cancer. Profiling relied on immunoSEQ multiplex PCR, and the TCRdb table lists in-frame clones only, not all of them. The repertoire has 35,000 to 50,000 clones, approximately 80% of them found once; the top ten carry 4% to 5%. This specimen consisted of PBMCs, obtained after nivolumab (anti-PD-1) treatment. These receptors came from a person aged 40 to 85 with oral cavity squamous cell carcinoma. Each CDR3 is given with its conserved first and last residue. The D gene is left open where the match is weak. Size values are once, few and many counts, or a class for expanded clones, and some rows have none.

j_call d_call v_call clone_size cdr3_aa cdr3_nt
TRBJ2-1 NA TRBV20-1 NA CSASNSWEFF TGCAGTGCTAGTAATTCGTGGGAGTTCTTC
TRBJ1-5 NA TRBV6-1 NA CASSEPLLRRQPQHF TGTGCCAGCAGTGAACCCCTCCTGAGGAGGCAGCCCCAGCATTTT
TRBJ2-2 NA TRBV11-3 NA CASSFGRGNTGELFF TGTGCCAGCAGCTTCGGGCGGGGTAACACCGGGGAGCTGTTTTTT
TRBJ1-2 TRBD1 TRBV29-1 NA CSVEDLPDRGNYGYTF TGCAGCGTTGAAGATTTACCGGACAGGGGGAACTATGGCTACACCTTC
TRBJ1-5 NA TRBV28 NA CASSWREPQHF TGTGCCAGCAGTTGGAGGGAGCCCCAGCATTTT
TRBJ2-3 NA TRBV6-1 NA CATEDGGASTDTQYF TGTGCCACAGAGGACGGGGGAGCTAGCACAGATACGCAGTATTTT
TRBJ1-2 NA TRBV5-8 once CASSLVGGTGHFGYTF TGTGCCAGCAGCTTGGTGGGGGGTACGGGACATTTCGGCTACACCTTC
TRBJ2-1 NA TRBV25-1 once CASSEAGGHYNEQFF TGTGCCAGCAGTGAGGCCGGGGGCCATTACAATGAGCAGTTCTTC
TRBJ2-7 TRBD2 TRBV19 NA CASSKGLGIAYEQYF TGTGCCAGTAGTAAGGGACTAGGTATCGCTTACGAGCAGTACTTC
TRBJ2-7 TRBD2 TRBV2 NA CASTSGRISYEQYF TGTGCCAGCACGAGCGGGAGGATCTCCTACGAGCAGTACTTC
TRBJ1-4 NA TRBV28 NA CASRPQGGTNEKLFF TGTGCCAGCAGGCCACAGGGTGGAACTAATGAAAAACTGTTTTTT
TRBJ1-5 NA TRBV11-3 NA CASNLGEPQHF TGTGCCAGCAACCTGGGGGAGCCCCAGCATTTT
TRBJ2-1 NA TRBV19 once CASSVQSPGSYNEQFF TGTGCCAGTAGTGTACAGAGCCCCGGCTCCTACAATGAGCAGTTCTTC
TRBJ2-1 TRBD1 TRBV10-3 NA CAISQGQGSYNEQFF TGTGCCATCAGTCAGGGACAGGGCTCCTACAATGAGCAGTTCTTC
TRBJ2-7 NA TRBV11-2 NA CASSLGRGSGYEQYF TGTGCCAGCAGCTTAGGGAGGGGTTCGGGGTACGAGCAGTACTTC
TRBJ1-3 NA TRBV6-6 NA CASSSQDSPGNTIYF TGTGCCAGCAGTTCCCAGGACAGCCCTGGAAACACCATATATTTT
TRBJ2-3 NA TRBV6-1 NA CASSERNGVDTQYF TGTGCCAGCAGTGAACGGAACGGGGTAGATACGCAGTATTTT
TRBJ2-7 NA TRBV28 NA CASTSSLPKGQYF TGTGCCAGCACTTCCTCCCTACCCAAGGGGCAGTACTTC
TRBJ2-1 NA TRBV9 NA CASSVRVGSDEQFF TGTGCCAGCAGCGTGAGAGTTGGGAGCGACGAGCAGTTCTTC
TRBJ1-3 NA TRBV2 few CASSKPGRAGNTIYF TGTGCCAGCAGTAAGCCAGGGAGGGCTGGAAACACCATATATTTT
TRBJ2-7 TRBD1 TRBV11-2 NA CASSPETGSHEQYF TGTGCCAGCAGCCCCGAGACAGGGAGCCACGAGCAGTACTTC
TRBJ1-3 TRBD1 TRBV7-2 NA CASSPMGQGDVTIYF TGTGCCAGCAGCCCCATGGGGCAGGGGGACGTCACCATATATTTT
TRBJ2-1 NA TRBV7-8 NA CASSLGGGNEQFF TGTGCCAGCAGCTTAGGGGGAGGCAATGAGCAGTTCTTC
TRBJ2-1 TRBD2 TRBV29-1 NA CSVEGGGKSYNEQFF TGCAGCGTTGAAGGCGGGGGGAAGTCCTACAATGAGCAGTTCTTC
TRBJ2-2 TRBD1 TRBV12-5 NA CASVDPLSPGQGATGELFF TGTGCTAGTGTTGACCCCCTCTCACCGGGACAGGGAGCGACCGGGGAGCTGTTTTTT
TRBJ2-7 NA TRBV6-5 NA CASGTPPGQSYEQYF TGTGCCAGCGGGACTCCCCCGGGACAGAGCTACGAGCAGTACTTC
TRBJ2-1 TRBD2 TRBV11-2 NA CASSPLRGGRGRMNEQFF TGTGCCAGCAGCCCCCTAAGGGGCGGGAGGGGCCGTATGAATGAGCAGTTCTTC